This paragraph reports one T cell receptor (beta chain). The data are from a study of T cell changes during pregnancy in multiple sclerosis. V gave up 7 bases and J gave up 8 bases; unmatched junction bases: 7. This CDR3 comprises 14 residues. Germline V gene sequence: CDR1 MNHNS, CDR2 SASEGT. Data came from immunoSEQ multiplex PCR; TCRdb stores just in-frame clones and leaves some out. The table records about 52,000 clones, 85% to 95% of them present only once. The sequences come from CD4+ T cells from peripheral blood mononuclear cells, collected in the third trimester of pregnancy. The origin of this receptor is a female donor with multiple sclerosis, enrolled in a pregnancy study. The chain is built from TRBV6-1 and TRBJ1-4, with 10 bases that match TRBD1. The CDR3 spells CASKDRGRSEKLFF. In nucleotides, the CDR3 is TGTGCCAGCAAAGACAGGGGGCGATCCGAAAAACTGTTTTTT.